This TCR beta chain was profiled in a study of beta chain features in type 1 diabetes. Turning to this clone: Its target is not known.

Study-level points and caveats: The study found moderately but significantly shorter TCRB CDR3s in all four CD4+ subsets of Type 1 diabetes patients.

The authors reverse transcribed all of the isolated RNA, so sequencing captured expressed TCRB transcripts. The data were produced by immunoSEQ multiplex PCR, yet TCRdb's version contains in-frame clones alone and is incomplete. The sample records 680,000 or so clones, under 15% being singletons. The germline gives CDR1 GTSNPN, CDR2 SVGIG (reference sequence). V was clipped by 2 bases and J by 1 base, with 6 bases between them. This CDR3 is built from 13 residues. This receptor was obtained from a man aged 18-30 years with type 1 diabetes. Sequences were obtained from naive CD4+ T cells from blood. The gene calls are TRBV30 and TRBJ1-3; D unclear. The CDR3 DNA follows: TGTGCCTGGAGTTGGGCATCTGGAAACACCATATATTTT. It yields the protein CAWSWASGNTIYF.